The rows below give T cell receptor beta chains drawn from one sample of a study of shared clonotypes between healthy human individuals. Using immunoSEQ multiplex PCR, the repertoire was profiled, and TCRdb retains in-frame clones only, with some absent. The sample holds 2.3 million or so clones; approximately 93% are singletons and the top ten take about 0.41%. The material sequenced was naive CD4+ T cells from PBMCs. Receptors were obtained from a man between 18 and 35 years old in good health. Some clones in this sample may be carry-over from other donors' samples. The CDR3 runs from the conserved cysteine through the conserved F or W. Fields, in order: clone size, D gene, J gene, V gene, CDR3 protein, CDR3 DNA. D genes are given only for firm matches. Size tells how often a clone was seen (once, few, many) or the class of an expanded clone, and some rows leave it out.

clone size: NA
D gene: NA
J gene: TRBJ1-1
V gene: TRBV7-9
CDR3 protein: CASSSMGVAFF
CDR3 DNA: TGTGCCAGCAGCTCCATGGGGGTAGCTTTCTTT

clone size: NA
D gene: NA
J gene: TRBJ1-2
V gene: TRBV27
CDR3 protein: CASSSRGVSWDGYTF
CDR3 DNA: TGTGCCAGCAGTTCCCGGGGGGTCTCATGGGATGGCTACACCTTC

clone size: once
D gene: NA
J gene: TRBJ2-6
V gene: TRBV9
CDR3 protein: CASSAKKTDSGANVLTF
CDR3 DNA: TGTGCCAGCAGCGCCAAGAAGACAGACTCTGGGGCCAACGTCCTGACTTTC

clone size: NA
D gene: NA
J gene: TRBJ1-4
V gene: TRBV7-3
CDR3 protein: CASSPGPNEKLFF
CDR3 DNA: TGTGCCAGCAGCCCCGGGCCAAATGAAAAACTGTTTTTT

clone size: NA
D gene: NA
J gene: TRBJ2-5
V gene: TRBV5-1
CDR3 protein: CASSLMARGGQETQYF
CDR3 DNA: TGCGCCAGCAGCTTGATGGCCCGTGGAGGCCAAGAGACCCAGTACTTC

clone size: NA
D gene: NA
J gene: TRBJ2-5
V gene: TRBV6-1
CDR3 protein: CASSEVGQQQETQYF
CDR3 DNA: TGTGCCAGCAGTGAAGTCGGACAGCAACAAGAGACCCAGTACTTC

clone size: NA
D gene: NA
J gene: TRBJ1-4
V gene: TRBV28
CDR3 protein: CASSSPGETHEKLFF
CDR3 DNA: TGTGCCAGCAGTTCCCCGGGGGAGACCCATGAAAAACTGTTTTTT

clone size: NA
D gene: TRBD1
J gene: TRBJ2-1
V gene: TRBV6-1
CDR3 protein: CASMVDRGTYNEQFF
CDR3 DNA: TGTGCCAGCATGGTTGACAGGGGGACCTACAATGAGCAGTTCTTC

clone size: NA
D gene: TRBD2
J gene: TRBJ2-5
V gene: TRBV11-2
CDR3 protein: CASSPTGLAVQETQYF
CDR3 DNA: TGTGCCAGCAGCCCAACCGGACTAGCGGTGCAGGAGACCCAGTACTTC

clone size: NA
D gene: TRBD2
J gene: TRBJ2-1
V gene: TRBV9
CDR3 protein: CASSVLGSGSRNEQFF
CDR3 DNA: TGTGCCAGCAGCGTTTTAGGAAGCGGGAGTCGGAATGAGCAGTTCTTC

clone size: NA
D gene: NA
J gene: TRBJ1-2
V gene: TRBV7-2
CDR3 protein: CASSSTGGYGANYGYTF
CDR3 DNA: TGTGCCAGCAGCTCAACCGGGGGCTACGGAGCTAACTATGGCTACACCTTC

clone size: NA
D gene: TRBD1
J gene: TRBJ1-1
V gene: TRBV19
CDR3 protein: CASSNEGQGRRTEAFF
CDR3 DNA: TGTGCCAGTAGCAACGAGGGACAGGGAAGAAGGACTGAAGCTTTCTTT

clone size: NA
D gene: NA
J gene: TRBJ2-2
V gene: TRBV19
CDR3 protein: CASSISVYTGELFF
CDR3 DNA: TGTGCCAGTAGTATTAGCGTATACACCGGGGAGCTGTTTTTT

clone size: NA
D gene: TRBD2
J gene: TRBJ2-7
V gene: TRBV9
CDR3 protein: CASSIAGGAYEQYF
CDR3 DNA: TGTGCCAGCAGCATAGCGGGAGGGGCCTACGAGCAGTACTTC

clone size: NA
D gene: NA
J gene: TRBJ1-5
V gene: TRBV10-3
CDR3 protein: CAISDGQKRNQPQHF
CDR3 DNA: TGTGCCATCAGTGACGGCCAGAAGCGGAATCAGCCCCAGCATTTT

clone size: NA
D gene: TRBD1
J gene: TRBJ2-7
V gene: TRBV19
CDR3 protein: CASRRRAGGAGEQYF
CDR3 DNA: TGTGCCAGTCGCCGCCGGGCAGGGGGCGCGGGGGAGCAGTACTTC

clone size: NA
D gene: TRBD2
J gene: TRBJ2-4
V gene: TRBV7-2
CDR3 protein: CASSPRSSGRAYIQYF
CDR3 DNA: TGTGCCAGCAGCCCGCGTAGTAGCGGGAGGGCCTACATTCAGTACTTC

clone size: once
D gene: NA
J gene: TRBJ1-1
V gene: TRBV11-2
CDR3 protein: CASSVQMNTEAFF
CDR3 DNA: TGTGCCAGCAGCGTACAGATGAACACTGAAGCTTTCTTT

clone size: NA
D gene: NA
J gene: TRBJ1-1
V gene: TRBV9
CDR3 protein: CASSVAPRTEAFF
CDR3 DNA: TGTGCCAGCAGCGTAGCTCCCAGGACGGAAGCTTTCTTT

clone size: NA
D gene: TRBD2
J gene: TRBJ2-2
V gene: TRBV9
CDR3 protein: CASSPSTSGSPGELFF
CDR3 DNA: TGTGCCAGCAGTCCTAGTACTAGCGGATCCCCCGGGGAGCTGTTTTTT

clone size: NA
D gene: TRBD1
J gene: TRBJ1-2
V gene: TRBV5-4
CDR3 protein: CASRESGTGVDGYTF
CDR3 DNA: TGTGCCAGCCGCGAGTCCGGGACAGGGGTTGATGGCTACACCTTC

clone size: NA
D gene: NA
J gene: TRBJ1-5
V gene: TRBV28
CDR3 protein: CASSFLELQHF
CDR3 DNA: TGTGCCAGCAGTTTTCTAGAACTCCAGCATTTT

clone size: few
D gene: TRBD1
J gene: TRBJ1-2
V gene: TRBV9
CDR3 protein: CASSVGTGGGYGYTF
CDR3 DNA: TGTGCCAGCAGCGTAGGAACAGGGGGCGGCTATGGCTACACCTTC

clone size: NA
D gene: NA
J gene: TRBJ2-1
V gene: TRBV11-2
CDR3 protein: CASSLDLWLDEQFF
CDR3 DNA: TGTGCCAGCAGCTTAGATCTGTGGTTGGATGAGCAGTTCTTC

clone size: NA
D gene: NA
J gene: TRBJ2-3
V gene: TRBV28
CDR3 protein: CATGGGLTPTDTQYF
CDR3 DNA: TGTGCCACCGGTGGCGGCCTGACACCCACAGATACGCAGTATTTT

clone size: NA
D gene: NA
J gene: TRBJ1-1
V gene: TRBV7-2
CDR3 protein: CASSPNRENTEAFF
CDR3 DNA: TGTGCCAGCAGCCCCAACAGGGAAAACACTGAAGCTTTCTTT

clone size: NA
D gene: NA
J gene: TRBJ2-5
V gene: TRBV2
CDR3 protein: CASSFNRGGQETQYF
CDR3 DNA: TGTGCCAGCAGTTTTAACAGGGGAGGCCAAGAGACCCAGTACTTC

clone size: once
D gene: TRBD2
J gene: TRBJ2-1
V gene: TRBV5-1
CDR3 protein: CASSPGLAGLYNEQFF
CDR3 DNA: TGCGCCAGCAGCCCGGGACTAGCGGGACTCTACAATGAGCAGTTCTTC

clone size: few
D gene: TRBD2
J gene: TRBJ2-2
V gene: TRBV5-1
CDR3 protein: CASSAPGTSGTGELFF
CDR3 DNA: TGCGCCAGCAGCGCACCCGGGACTAGCGGCACCGGGGAGCTGTTTTTT

clone size: NA
D gene: TRBD1
J gene: TRBJ1-1
V gene: TRBV5-4
CDR3 protein: CASSPLGTVAMNTEAFF
CDR3 DNA: TGTGCCAGCAGCCCGCTGGGGACAGTTGCTATGAACACTGAAGCTTTCTTT

clone size: NA
D gene: NA
J gene: TRBJ2-3
V gene: TRBV28
CDR3 protein: CASETYTDTQYF
CDR3 DNA: TGTGCCAGCGAGACCTACACAGATACGCAGTATTTT

clone size: NA
D gene: TRBD1
J gene: TRBJ2-1
V gene: TRBV11-3
CDR3 protein: CASSLRQGYNEQFF
CDR3 DNA: TGTGCCAGCAGCCTGAGACAGGGCTACAATGAGCAGTTCTTC

clone size: once
D gene: NA
J gene: TRBJ1-5
V gene: TRBV5-5
CDR3 protein: CASSLLGNQPQHF
CDR3 DNA: TGTGCCAGCAGCTTGTTGGGGAATCAGCCCCAGCATTTT

clone size: NA
D gene: NA
J gene: TRBJ2-7
V gene: TRBV2
CDR3 protein: CAGAKETYEQYF
CDR3 DNA: TGTGCCGGAGCCAAAGAAACCTACGAGCAGTACTTC

clone size: NA
D gene: TRBD1
J gene: TRBJ1-1
V gene: TRBV11-3
CDR3 protein: CASSLGGDSTEAFF
CDR3 DNA: TGTGCCAGCAGCTTAGGGGGGGACAGCACTGAAGCTTTCTTT

clone size: NA
D gene: NA
J gene: TRBJ2-2
V gene: TRBV5-1
CDR3 protein: CASSFYGQNTGELFF
CDR3 DNA: TGCGCCAGCAGCTTTTATGGACAGAACACCGGGGAGCTGTTTTTT

clone size: NA
D gene: NA
J gene: TRBJ1-1
V gene: TRBV27
CDR3 protein: CASSSVAAGDLNTEAFF
CDR3 DNA: TGTGCCAGCAGTTCAGTCGCCGCGGGGGATCTTAACACTGAAGCTTTCTTT

clone size: NA
D gene: NA
J gene: TRBJ2-7
V gene: TRBV5-6
CDR3 protein: CASSFLGNGEQYF
CDR3 DNA: TGTGCCAGCAGCTTTTTGGGCAACGGCGAGCAGTACTTC

clone size: NA
D gene: TRBD1
J gene: TRBJ2-7
V gene: TRBV28
CDR3 protein: CASSSRGQGVSYEQYF
CDR3 DNA: TGTGCCAGCAGCTCTAGGGGACAGGGGGTTTCCTACGAGCAGTACTTC

clone size: NA
D gene: NA
J gene: TRBJ2-4
V gene: TRBV20-1
CDR3 protein: CSARKKNIQYF
CDR3 DNA: TGCAGTGCTAGAAAGAAAAACATTCAGTACTTC

clone size: NA
D gene: NA
J gene: TRBJ1-2
V gene: TRBV6-5
CDR3 protein: CASSYLRQGYGYTF
CDR3 DNA: TGTGCCAGCAGTTACCTTCGGCAGGGTTATGGCTACACCTTC

clone size: NA
D gene: NA
J gene: TRBJ1-3
V gene: TRBV7-2
CDR3 protein: CASSSLETGNTIYF
CDR3 DNA: TGTGCCAGCAGCTCTCTAGAGACCGGAAACACCATATATTTT

clone size: NA
D gene: NA
J gene: TRBJ2-5
V gene: TRBV5-4
CDR3 protein: CASSPDRKTQYF
CDR3 DNA: TGTGCCAGCAGCCCCGATAGGAAGACCCAGTACTTC

clone size: NA
D gene: TRBD1
J gene: TRBJ2-2
V gene: TRBV7-8
CDR3 protein: CASSLAGTGGTGELFF
CDR3 DNA: TGTGCCAGCAGCTTGGCCGGGACAGGGGGAACCGGGGAGCTGTTTTTT

clone size: NA
D gene: NA
J gene: TRBJ1-4
V gene: TRBV27
CDR3 protein: CASSFSGSRRKLFF
CDR3 DNA: TGTGCCAGCAGTTTCTCAGGGAGTAGACGGAAACTGTTTTTT